What follows is one T cell receptor (beta chain) and its context. This sample is part of a study of blood T cell repertoires in COVID-19. Study information: There were acute and convalescent COVID-19 samples, and they came from the United States, Italy and Spain. Nucleic acid was either cDNA or gDNA, and it came from T cells, B-cell-depleted T cells, or PBMCs.

V lost 3 bases to trimming and J lost 3 bases; unmatched junction nucleotides: 6. Germline CDR1 reads GTSNPN; CDR2 reads SVGIG (reference sequence). CDR3 length equals 14 residues. In the original processing: Amplification from reference gene primers served as the basis for estimated nucleated cell counts. Sequencing was performed with immunoSEQ multiplex PCR; in TCRdb, only in-frame clones are kept and a portion is missing. The DNA was the basis for D and trimming; V, J and clone size are from that table. There are approximately 280,000 clones in the sample; 85% to 90% occur only once, and roughly 5% lies in the top ten.

The specimen sequenced was peripheral blood. The chain links TRBV30 to TRBJ1-1; 8 positions agree with TRBD1. The source of this sequence is a man in his forties with acute or convalescent COVID-19. The CDR3 bases are TGTGCCTGGAGGGGTCAGGGGGCAGACACTGAAGCTTTCTTT. Translating it yields CAWRGQGADTEAFF.